The present T cell receptor beta chain was sequenced within a study of blood T cell repertoires in COVID-19. Measured with immunoSEQ multiplex PCR; TCRdb has only the in-frame clones, and not every one. The sample holds 200,000 to 250,000 clones, around four fifths seen once. The CDR3 runs to 17 residues. Trimming took 2 bases from V and 5 from J, leaving 21 bases between them. Looked up from germline, CDR1 is MGHRA and CDR2 is YSYEKL. This clonotype originated in a woman in her 70s with active or convalescent COVID-19. Sequences were obtained from peripheral blood. The V gene is TRBV4-1, the J gene TRBJ2-5; a possible D gene is TRBD2 (5 bases). CDR3 bases: TGCGCCAGCAGCCAATCGATACCGGTCCCCGGGGTGGAGACCCAGTACTTC. Protein sequence: CASSQSIPVPGVETQYF.